This TCR beta chain appears in the sequencing data of a study of blood T cell repertoires in COVID-19. About the research overall: The analysed material was cDNA or gDNA that came from T cells, B-cell-depleted T cells, or PBMCs.

Enrolment of Seattle patients took place during active infection, and they were followed longitudinally. This CDR3 has 13 residues. The germline CDR1 and CDR2 sequences are ENHRY and SYGVKD. V was clipped by 6 bases and J by 1 base, with 9 bases between them. In the original processing: From reference gene primer amplification, estimates of nucleated cell counts were derived. Only in-frame clones appear in the TCRdb table, and some are missing; sequencing was by immunoSEQ multiplex PCR. V, J and clone size were drawn from that table, and D and trimming were deduced from the DNA. The table shows 300,000 to 350,000 clones, with 87% occurring only once.

The V gene is TRBV10-3, the J gene TRBJ1-1, with TRBD1 as a possible D gene (6 bases). The sequenced material came from peripheral blood. The receptor was isolated from a young man with COVID-19, enrolled during active disease. The CDR3 loop reads CAISGQQNTEAFF. Written as DNA, the CDR3 is TGTGCCATCAGCGGACAGCAGAACACTGAAGCTTTCTTT.